This T cell receptor beta chain came from a study of cytomegalovirus exposure and HLA in healthy donors. Primers: 60 Vbeta forward and 13 Jbeta reverse. Assay used: immunoSEQ multiplex PCR; TCRdb lists only in-frame clones, some missing. The sample lists about 140,000 clones; approximately 79% were seen once. The ends lost 0 bases at V and 6 bases at J; junction bases unmatched: 5. This CDR3 spans 15 amino acids. Per the germline V gene, CDR1 is MNHNY and CDR2 is SVGAGI (reference sequence). There are a few counts of this clone. Its specificity is unknown. Study outcomes and limitations: Immune exposure was documented only through CMV serostatus. The study put 150 to 200 TCR beta chains on its list as cytomegalovirus-associated. Common viral pathogens (according to a later analysis) appeared linked to several of the most significant clusters.

The sequence came from a man over 45 in good health and CMV-seropositive. Material: PBMCs. The genes are TRBV6-6 and TRBJ1-5; 7 nucleotides match TRBD1. CDR3 in DNA: TGTGCCAGCAGTTACTCCCGACAGGGAAGTCAGCCCCAGCATTTT. Its protein product is CASSYSRQGSQPQHF.